This T cell receptor (beta chain) originates from a study of shared clonotypes between healthy human individuals. Germline lookup yields CDR1 MNHNS and CDR2 SASEGT. The V end was cut by 2 bases, the J end by 5 bases, with 18 bases between. The CDR3 has 16 residues. Assay runs were performed at deep level. Replicate sorted-subset PCRs were loaded with approximately 190 ng DNA, 29,000 or so T cell genomes. The repertoire was sequenced with immunoSEQ multiplex PCR; TCRdb's copy has only in-frame clones and lacks some. The table includes more than 1,200,000 clones, 98% detected once. The V gene is TRBV6-1, the J gene TRBJ2-5; D perhaps matches TRBD2 (5 bases). Material: naive CD4+ T cells sorted from blood. Subset reported: CD45RA+ positively selected. This receptor was obtained from a man between 25 and 39 years old in good health. The CDR3: CASSEKSRGSWETQYF. The CDR3 region has the DNA TGTGCCAGCAGTGAAAAATCCCGGGGTAGCTGGGAGACCCAGTACTTC.